The T cell receptor (beta chain) under discussion was sequenced for a study of shared clonotypes between healthy human individuals. Study-wide background: Each donor's CD4 naive and CD4 memory cells filled three plates apiece, CD8 naive two, and CD8 memory one.

When replicate PCRs were run on sorted subsets, they used 150 to 200 ng DNA, some 33,000 T cell genomes. The data were produced by immunoSEQ multiplex PCR, yet TCRdb's version contains in-frame clones alone and is incomplete. The table lists about 2.2 million clones, just under 95% of them singletons. Cells designated naive CD8 were CD45RO-negative and were positively selected for CCR7, with terminally differentiated effector memory CD45RA+ cells excluded. This CDR3 spans 15 amino acids. V gave up 0 bases and J gave up 8 bases, with 14 bases separating them. Germline V lookup: CDR1 SGHDN, CDR2 FVKESK.

The sample comprised naive CD8+ T cells from PBMCs. This clonotype was obtained from a man younger than 35 in good health. Some clones in this sample may be carry-over from other donors' samples. The chain joins TRBV14 to TRBJ1-3; D not resolved. This CDR3 reads CASSQEVPPWDTIYF. The CDR3 bases are TGTGCCAGCAGCCAAGAAGTCCCACCGTGGGACACCATATATTTT.